This T cell receptor beta chain was identified during a study of CD8+CD57+ T cells in acquired aplastic anemia (dated by TCRdb to the late 2010s). About the investigation overall: DNA extracted from sorted CD4+ and CD8+ cells had a mean of around 3.3 ug, with a range of roughly 0.2 to 27.4 ug. For healthy donor samples, the average read count was about 10 million for CD4+ cells and around 12 million for CD8+ cells. The paper as a whole reports these results and caveats: Around 28 CD8+ CDR3 sequences were found to be shared between patients and controls, but these sequences appeared to be highly expressed in patients and within the immunodominant clones of the patients. CD8+ Simpson's diversity did not differ significantly between patients and healthy controls (P=0.060).

In the study, sorted CD4+ and CD8+ blood T cells from patients with severe aplastic anemia and from healthy subjects underwent deep sequencing of TCR repertoires. Ficoll-Paque density gradient centrifugation was used to isolate peripheral blood mononuclear cells. Before DNA was extracted, CD4+ and CD8+ T cells were sorted using either FACS or magnetic beads. Profiling of TCR beta VDJ combinations and CDR3 sequences used genomic DNA as the template. TCR repertoire sequencing was run on an Illumina HiSeq 2000. As for the authors' bioinformatics: TRBV/TRBJ rearrangement plots, CDR3 size and DJ length profiles, and Simpson's diversity index were used to evaluate the repertoires. The most abundant DNA sequence in the deep sequencing data was taken as the immunodominant clone. CDR3 amino acid sequences were screened for sharing across subjects and compared with published repertoires and the VDJdb database. Clones were called with MiXCR by TCRdb after fastp trimmed the public reads at Q25, and only in-frame beta chains were retained. Under each unique CDR3 protein, matching rows form one entry showing the most common genes and DNA. These V and J calls derive from TCRdb rather than the authors' analysis. Counted in this sample were tens of thousands of distinct CDR3 sequences; 76% of them appeared once. The leading ten clones occupy 22% of the sample.

CDR1 and CDR2, per the germline V gene, are SGDLS and YYNGEE. V is shortened by 0 bases, J by 0 bases, and the region joining them spans 8 bases. From its cysteine to its phenylalanine, the CDR3 spans 15 amino acids. The sequence is cut down to CDR3 DNA, 45 bases in frame from base 1. A remark on this clonotype: It lacks a known antigen. It has no much larger one-base neighbor in the sample; base qualities were not kept.

The chain links TRBV9 with TRBJ2-3, with the identity of the D gene unclear. This TCR was sampled from a human donor in good health, serving as a control. Sequences were obtained from sorted CD4+, CD8+, or CD8+CD57+ T cells (not recorded which) from PBMCs. This receptor has the CDR3 CASSVVGSSTDTQYF. The DNA sequence reads TGTGCCAGCAGCGTAGTTGGCAGTAGCACAGATACGCAGTATTTT.